These 15 T cell receptor beta chains originate from one sample sequenced in a study of CD8 T cells in ankylosing spondylitis. MiXCR, run by TCRdb on the 5' RACE reads, gives a single entry per CDR3 protein. This repertoire shows 250,000 or so distinct CDR3 sequences, approximately 12% found once; its top ten account for around 7%. Specimen: blood, either unsorted or a sorted T cell fraction (not recorded which). The receptor source for this set is a male donor with ankylosing spondylitis or in good health (not recorded which).

This clonotype was seen a few times. The CDR3 protein is CASSRLAGNEQFF. CDR3 DNA: TGTGCCAGCAGCAGACTAGCGGGGAATGAGCAGTTCTTC. The chain couples TRBV7-7 to TRBJ2-1; TRBD2 matches at 11 bases. Germline assignment: CDR1 SSHAT and CDR2 FNYEAQ (reference sequence). CDR3 length equals 13 residues. V lost 5 bases to trimming and J lost 7 bases; unmatched junction nucleotides: 1.

V and J are TRBV20-1 and TRBJ2-1; D gene unclear. The V gene's germline CDR1 is DFQATT and CDR2 SNEGSKA (reference sequence). The CDR3 has 13 amino acids. The ends were cut back, 3 bases at V and 1 base at J, with 7 bases in the middle. CDR3 nucleotide sequence: TGCAGTGCTAGTCATGGGTCCTACAATGAGCAGTTCTTC. Residues: CSASHGSYNEQFF.

The rearrangement joins TRBV5-1 to TRBJ1-3; 8 nucleotides match TRBD1. In germline, CDR1 is SGHRS, CDR2 YFSETQ. Trimming removed 4 bases from V and 4 bases from J; junction bases left unmatched: 7. This CDR3 region has 15 residues. CDR3 coding DNA: TGCGCCAGCAGCGGTACAGGGGGTGCCGGAAACACCATATATTTT. As protein: CASSGTGGAGNTIYF.

Only a few counts were recorded for this clonotype. The rearrangement joins TRBV27 to TRBJ2-3; D is unclear. Germline V lookup: CDR1 MNHEY, CDR2 SMNVEV (reference sequence). The CDR3 has 11 amino acids. Trimming left V 6 bases short and J 8 bases short, with 9 bases between. The CDR3 sequence: CASRGVVTQYF. DNA of the CDR3: TGTGCCAGCAGGGGTGTTGTTACGCAGTATTTT.

This clonotype has a count of ten or more. The rearrangement joins TRBV20-1 to TRBJ2-5; D gene unclear. The germline V and J ends were trimmed by 5 bases and 3 bases, with 4 bases remaining between them. The CDR3 is 10 amino acids. Germline CDR1 and CDR2: DFQATT and SNEGSKA (reference sequence). The CDR3 nucleotides read TGCAGTGCTGGGGAAGAGACCCAGTACTTC. Protein product: CSAGEETQYF.

This clonotype was counted many times. The chain has TRBV19 and TRBJ2-1; D gene ambiguous. Germline V CDR1 and CDR2: LNHDA, SQIVND (reference sequence). The CDR3 is 13 residues long. V lost 3 bases and J lost 6, with 9 bases in between. CDR3 amino acids: CASSIWGTNEQFF. The CDR3, as DNA: TGTGCCAGTAGTATTTGGGGAACCAATGAGCAGTTCTTC.

This clonotype was counted at least ten times. V usage is TRBV12-3 or TRBV12-4 and J usage is TRBJ1-1; D uncertain. Deletions cut 3 bases from V and 1 base from J, with 6 bases between. This CDR3 is built from 13 residues. Here the CDR3 DNA reads TGTGCCAGCAGTTTCGGATGGAACACTGAAGCTTTCTTT. It yields the protein CASSFGWNTEAFF.

J is TRBJ2-3 and V is TRBV7-8; the D gene is possibly TRBD2 (7 bases). There are 15 residues in the CDR3. Germline assignment: CDR1 SGHVS and CDR2 FQNEAQ. The germline V and J ends were trimmed by 1 base and 8 bases, with 16 bases remaining between them. The CDR3 protein is CASSLVQGTGGTQYF. The DNA of the CDR3 is TGTGCCAGCAGCTTAGTCCAGGGGACGGGGGGTACGCAGTATTTT. The variable domain in full, completed from reference TRBV7-8 and TRBJ2-3, reads GAGVSQSPRYKVAKRGQDVALRCDPISGHVSLFWYQQALGQGPEFLTYFQNEAQLDKSGLPSDRFFAERPEGSVSTLKIQRTQQEDSAVYLCASSLVQGTGGTQYFGPGTRLTVL.

In this sample, this clonotype turned up many times. The chain uses TRBV5-1 and TRBJ1-1, with 8 nucleotides matching TRBD1. From germline, CDR1 is SGHRS and CDR2 YFSETQ. The CDR3 spans 17 residues. The J segment lost 3 bases and the V segment lost 5 bases, leaving 15 bases of the junction unmatched. DNA for the CDR3: TGCGCCAGCAGTCCCGGGACAGGATCCTCGATGGACACTGAAGCTTTCTTT. Its translation: CASSPGTGSSMDTEAFF.

The rearrangement uses TRBV7-9 and TRBJ2-1; 8 bases are a match to TRBD1. This CDR3 has 15 amino acids. Germline CDR1 and CDR2: SEHNR and FQNEAQ (reference sequence). The J segment lost 5 bases and the V segment lost 3 bases, leaving 6 bases of the junction unmatched. The CDR3 coding sequence is TGTGCCAGCAGCTTCCGGGACAGGCGGCACAATGAGCAGTTCTTC. Its protein is CASSFRDRRHNEQFF. Variable domain in full (rest from reference TRBV7-9 and TRBJ2-1): DTGVSQNPRHKITKRGQNVTFRCDPISEHNRLYWYRQTLGQGPEFLTYFQNEAQLEKSRLLSDRFSAERPKGSFSTLEIQRTEQGDSAMYLCASSFRDRRHNEQFFGPGTRLTVL.

Comments on this clonotype: A much larger clone is a single base away; this may be a read error. The chain couples TRBV20-1 to TRBJ2-3, with D perhaps matching TRBD1 (6 bases). The CDR3 runs 12 residues. V was clipped by 3 bases and J by 4 bases, with 8 bases between them. Germline CDR1 and CDR2: DFQATT and SNEGSKA (reference sequence). CDR3 in amino acids: CSASTGSDTQYF. The CDR3 DNA is TGCAGTGCTAGCACAGGGTCAGATACGCAGTATTTT.

This clonotype was counted at least ten times. This chain links TRBV5-1 with TRBJ2-1, with TRBD2 matching 10 bases. The CDR3 length is 15 residues. Germline CDR1 reads SGHRS; CDR2 reads YFSETQ. V dropped 4 bases and J dropped 7; count of bases not matched to a gene: 8. CDR3 in DNA: TGCGCCAGCAGCGCGACAAATAGCGGGAGGAATGAGCAGTTCTTC. Translated: CASSATNSGRNEQFF.

This clonotype was counted a few times. The J gene is TRBJ2-7, the V gene TRBV5-1; D gene ambiguous. V gave up 3 bases and J gave up 6 bases, with 10 bases separating them. The germline gives CDR1 SGHRS, CDR2 YFSETQ. The CDR3 covers 12 residues. The DNA for the CDR3 is TGCGCCAGCAGCTCCCCAGACCGCGAGCAGTACTTC. This sequence encodes CASSSPDREQYF.

V and J are TRBV7-9 and TRBJ2-7; 7 bases agree with TRBD1. J lost 2 bases, V lost 2 bases, and 9 bases had no gene match. The CDR3 is made up of 16 amino acids. CDR1 and CDR2 (germline): SEHNR, FQNEAQ (reference sequence). DNA of the CDR3: TGTGCCAGCAGCTTAACGACAGGGTTTAGAGCCTACGAGCAGTACTTC. Its translation: CASSLTTGFRAYEQYF.

This clonotype was observed at least ten times. The chain has TRBV29-1 and TRBJ2-2; D is uncertain. The CDR3 sequence is 14 residues long. CDR1 SQVTM and CDR2 ANQGSEA come from the germline V gene. Trimming stripped 0 bases from V and 1 base from J, with 6 bases between. The CDR3 reads CSVEDSQNTGELFF. In DNA, the CDR3 is TGCAGCGTTGAAGACAGTCAGAACACCGGGGAGCTGTTTTTT.